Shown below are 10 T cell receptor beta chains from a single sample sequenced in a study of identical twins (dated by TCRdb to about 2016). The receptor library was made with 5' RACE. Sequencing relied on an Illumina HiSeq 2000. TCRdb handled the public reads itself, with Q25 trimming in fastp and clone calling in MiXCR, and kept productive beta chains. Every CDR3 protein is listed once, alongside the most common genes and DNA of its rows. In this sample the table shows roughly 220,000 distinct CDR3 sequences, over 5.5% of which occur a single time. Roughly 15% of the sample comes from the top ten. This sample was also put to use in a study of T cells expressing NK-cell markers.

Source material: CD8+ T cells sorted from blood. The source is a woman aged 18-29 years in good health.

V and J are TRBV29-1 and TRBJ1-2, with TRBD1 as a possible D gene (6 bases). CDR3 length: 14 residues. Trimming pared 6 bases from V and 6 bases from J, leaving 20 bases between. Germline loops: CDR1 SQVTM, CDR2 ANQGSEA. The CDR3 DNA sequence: TGCAGCGTGGATTTGGGAACAGGGTTGAATGGCTACACCTTC. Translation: CSVDLGTGLNGYTF.

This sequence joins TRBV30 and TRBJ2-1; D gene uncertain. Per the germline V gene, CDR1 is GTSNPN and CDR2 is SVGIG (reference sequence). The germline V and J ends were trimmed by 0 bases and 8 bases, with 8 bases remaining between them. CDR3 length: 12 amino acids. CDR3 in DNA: TGTGCCTGGAGTGTAGTAGGCTATGAGCAGTTCTTC. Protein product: CAWSVVGYEQFF.

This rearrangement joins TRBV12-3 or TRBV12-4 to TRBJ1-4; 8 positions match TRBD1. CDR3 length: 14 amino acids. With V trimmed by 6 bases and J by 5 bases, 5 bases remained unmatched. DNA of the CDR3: TGTGCCAGCAGCCCGACAGGGGAGAATGAAAAACTGTTTTTT. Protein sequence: CASSPTGENEKLFF.

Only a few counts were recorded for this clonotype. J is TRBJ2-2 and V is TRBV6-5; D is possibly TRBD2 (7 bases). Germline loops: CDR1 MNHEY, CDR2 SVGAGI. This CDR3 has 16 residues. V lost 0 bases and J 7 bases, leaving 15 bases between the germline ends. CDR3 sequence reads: CASSYSTGGGGGELFF. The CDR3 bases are TGTGCCAGCAGTTACTCGACGGGAGGAGGGGGCGGGGAGCTGTTTTTT.

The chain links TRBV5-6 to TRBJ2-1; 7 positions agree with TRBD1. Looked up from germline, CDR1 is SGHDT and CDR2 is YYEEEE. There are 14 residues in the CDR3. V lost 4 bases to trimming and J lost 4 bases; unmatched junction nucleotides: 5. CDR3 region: CASSIMTGYNEQFF. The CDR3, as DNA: TGTGCCAGCAGCATAATGACAGGGTACAATGAGCAGTTCTTC.

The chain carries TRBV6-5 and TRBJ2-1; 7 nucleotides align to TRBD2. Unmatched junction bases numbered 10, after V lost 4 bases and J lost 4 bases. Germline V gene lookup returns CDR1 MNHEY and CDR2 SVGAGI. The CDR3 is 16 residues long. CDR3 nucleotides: TGTGCCAGCAGTTTATATGCGGGGGTGGCATACAATGAGCAGTTCTTC. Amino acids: CASSLYAGVAYNEQFF.

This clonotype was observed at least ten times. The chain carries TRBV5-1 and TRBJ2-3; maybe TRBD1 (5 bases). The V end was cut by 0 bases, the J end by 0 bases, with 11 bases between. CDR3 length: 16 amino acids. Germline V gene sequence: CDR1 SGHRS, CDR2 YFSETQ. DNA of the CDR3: TGCGCCAGCAGCTTGGCCATCACAGGTAGCACAGATACGCAGTATTTT. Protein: CASSLAITGSTDTQYF. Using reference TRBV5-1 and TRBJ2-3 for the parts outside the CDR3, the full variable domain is KAGVTQTPRYLIKTRGQQVTLSCSPISGHRSVSWYQQTPGQGLQFLFEYFSETQRNKGNFPGRFSGRQFSNSRSEMNVSTLELGDSALYLCASSLAITGSTDTQYFGPGTRLTVL.

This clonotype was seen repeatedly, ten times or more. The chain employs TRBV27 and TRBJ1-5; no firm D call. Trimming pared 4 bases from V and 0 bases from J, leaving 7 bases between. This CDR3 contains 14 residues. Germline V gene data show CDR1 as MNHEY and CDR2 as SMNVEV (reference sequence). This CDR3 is CASSSQDSNQPQHF. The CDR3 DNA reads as TGTGCCAGCAGTTCGCAAGATAGCAATCAGCCCCAGCATTTT.

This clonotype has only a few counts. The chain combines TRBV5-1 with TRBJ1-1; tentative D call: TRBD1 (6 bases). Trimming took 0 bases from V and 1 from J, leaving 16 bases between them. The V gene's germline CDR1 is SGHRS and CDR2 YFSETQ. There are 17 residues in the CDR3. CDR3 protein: CASSLGGLNRRNTEAFF. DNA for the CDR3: TGCGCCAGCAGCTTGGGGGGGCTGAACAGGAGGAACACTGAAGCTTTCTTT.

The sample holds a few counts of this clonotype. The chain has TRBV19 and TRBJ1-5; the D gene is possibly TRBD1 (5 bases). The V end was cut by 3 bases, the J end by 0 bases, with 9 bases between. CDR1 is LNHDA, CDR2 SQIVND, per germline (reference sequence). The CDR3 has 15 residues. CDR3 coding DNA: TGTGCCAGTAGTATCCAGGGATATAGCAATCAGCCCCAGCATTTT. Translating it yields CASSIQGYSNQPQHF.